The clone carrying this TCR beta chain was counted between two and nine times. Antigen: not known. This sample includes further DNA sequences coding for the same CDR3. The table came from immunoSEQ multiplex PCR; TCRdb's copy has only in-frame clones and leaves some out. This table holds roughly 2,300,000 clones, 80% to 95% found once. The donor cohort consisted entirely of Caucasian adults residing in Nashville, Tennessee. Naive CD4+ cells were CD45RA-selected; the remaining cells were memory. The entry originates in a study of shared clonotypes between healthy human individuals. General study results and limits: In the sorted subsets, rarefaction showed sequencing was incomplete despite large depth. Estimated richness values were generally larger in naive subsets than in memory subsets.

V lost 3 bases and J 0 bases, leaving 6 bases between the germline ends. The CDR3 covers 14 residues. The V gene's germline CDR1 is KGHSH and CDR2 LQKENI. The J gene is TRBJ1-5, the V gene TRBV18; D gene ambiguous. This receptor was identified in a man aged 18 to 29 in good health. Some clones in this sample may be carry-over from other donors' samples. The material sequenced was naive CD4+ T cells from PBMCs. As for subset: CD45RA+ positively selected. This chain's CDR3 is CASSPGNSNQPQHF. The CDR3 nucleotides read TGTGCCAGCTCACCGGGGAATAGCAATCAGCCCCAGCATTTT.